Listed below are T cell receptor beta chains from one sample, sequenced in a study of cytomegalovirus exposure and HLA in healthy donors. TCRdb's table, derived via immunoSEQ multiplex PCR, lists solely in-frame clones and lacks some. This sample carries about 200,000 clones, about four fifths of them seen once, and the ten largest clones take 1.5% to 2%. The material sequenced was PBMCs. The receptors originated from a woman between 45 and 60 years old in good health and CMV-seronegative. Both conserved end residues are part of each CDR3. The D gene is left open where the match is weak. Expanded clones are given a class, and other clones once, few, many or no size at all.

D: .
size: .
J: TRBJ1-6
V: TRBV6-5
length: 14
DNA: TGTGCCAGCACCCCCCTACGGGGTAATTCACCCCTCCACTTT
CDR3: CASTPLRGNSPLHF

D: TRBD1
size: .
J: TRBJ2-1
V: TRBV6-5
length: 15
DNA: TGTGCCAGCAGTCGGACAGGGGGCTCCTACAATGAGCAGTTCTTC
CDR3: CASSRTGGSYNEQFF

D: .
size: .
J: TRBJ1-1
V: TRBV10-3
length: 15
DNA: TGTGCCATCAACCGGGAGGGGACCCTAAACACTGAAGCTTTCTTT
CDR3: CAINREGTLNTEAFF

D: TRBD2
size: .
J: TRBJ2-1
V: TRBV10-3
length: 20
DNA: TGTGCCATCGGCTCCCCGCGAGGGACTAGCGGGAGGGCGGAACAAAATGAGCAGTTCTTC
CDR3: CAIGSPRGTSGRAEQNEQFF

D: .
size: .
J: TRBJ2-2
V: TRBV7-2
length: 15
DNA: TGTGCCAGCAGCTTAGGTGACAGGCGGACCGGGGAGCTGTTTTTT
CDR3: CASSLGDRRTGELFF

D: TRBD1
size: .
J: TRBJ2-3
V: TRBV7-3
length: 16
DNA: TGTGCCAGCAGCCCCGGGACAGGGGTGGGGCCAGATACGCAGTATTTT
CDR3: CASSPGTGVGPDTQYF

D: .
size: .
J: TRBJ1-1
V: TRBV4-2
length: 15
DNA: TGTGCCAGCAGCCCTAGGGGGGGCGGGGACACTGAAGCTTTCTTT
CDR3: CASSPRGGGDTEAFF

D: TRBD1
size: .
J: TRBJ1-4
V: TRBV7-2
length: 15
DNA: TGTGCCAGCAGCGACTTAGGGACAGTTAATGAAAAACTGTTTTTT
CDR3: CASSDLGTVNEKLFF

D: .
size: .
J: TRBJ1-2
V: TRBV2
length: 13
DNA: TGTGCCAGCAGTGAAAGGGCGGGTCGAGGCTACCCCTTC
CDR3: CASSERAGRGYPF

D: .
size: once
J: TRBJ1-5
V: TRBV18
length: 13
DNA: TGTGCCAGCTCACCACGAAGCGATCAGCCCCAGCATTTT
CDR3: CASSPRSDQPQHF

D: .
size: .
J: TRBJ1-5
V: TRBV6-4
length: 13
DNA: TGTGCCAGCAGTGAGGGGACAAATCAGCCCCAGCATTTT
CDR3: CASSEGTNQPQHF

D: TRBD1
size: .
J: TRBJ2-3
V: TRBV7-7
length: 14
DNA: TGTGCTAGCAGCTTGGACAGGAACACAGATACGCAGTATTTT
CDR3: CASSLDRNTDTQYF

D: .
size: .
J: TRBJ2-2
V: TRBV6-4
length: 13
DNA: TGTGCCAGCAGTGTCGCGGTCACCGGGGAGCTGTTTTTT
CDR3: CASSVAVTGELFF

D: .
size: .
J: TRBJ1-1
V: TRBV6-1
length: 15
DNA: TGTGCCAGCAGTCCGAAACAGGGTGGAGGCACTGAAGCTTTCTTT
CDR3: CASSPKQGGGTEAFF

D: .
size: .
J: TRBJ2-7
V: TRBV4-2
length: 15
DNA: TGTGCCAGCAGCCAAGAGACGCACGGAGCCTACGAGCAGTACTTC
CDR3: CASSQETHGAYEQYF

D: TRBD1
size: .
J: TRBJ2-2
V: TRBV16
length: 14
DNA: TGTGCCAGCAGCCTCGGACAGGGGGCCGGGGAGCTGTTTTTT
CDR3: CASSLGQGAGELFF

D: TRBD1
size: .
J: TRBJ2-7
V: TRBV5-1
length: 15
DNA: TGCGCCAGCAGCTTGAGGACAGGGGAACCCTACGAGCAGTACTTC
CDR3: CASSLRTGEPYEQYF

D: TRBD1
size: .
J: TRBJ2-7
V: TRBV6-5
length: 13
DNA: TGTGCCAGCAGCCGGGACAGGGTCTCCGAGCAGTACTTC
CDR3: CASSRDRVSEQYF

D: .
size: .
J: TRBJ2-7
V: TRBV5-1
length: 13
DNA: TGCGCCAGCAGCTTGCGTTCAGGCTACGAGCAGTACTTC
CDR3: CASSLRSGYEQYF

D: .
size: .
J: TRBJ2-2
V: TRBV7-2
length: 19
DNA: TGTGCCAGCAGCTTAGCTGTGCGGGGACGGATAGGGACCACCGGGGAGCTGTTTTTT
CDR3: CASSLAVRGRIGTTGELFF

D: TRBD2
size: .
J: TRBJ2-7
V: TRBV6-6
length: 14
DNA: TGTGCCAGCACGACCGGACTAGGAGCTTGGGAGCAGTACTTC
CDR3: CASTTGLGAWEQYF

D: .
size: .
J: TRBJ1-1
V: TRBV7-2
length: 16
DNA: TGTGCCAGCAGCTTAGGGCCGGGACTCCTGAACACTGAAGCTTTCTTT
CDR3: CASSLGPGLLNTEAFF

D: TRBD1
size: .
J: TRBJ1-6
V: TRBV10-3
length: 14
DNA: TGTGCCATCAGTGAAAGGGGACAGAATTCACCCCTCCACTTT
CDR3: CAISERGQNSPLHF

D: .
size: once
J: TRBJ2-5
V: TRBV11-2
length: 16
DNA: TGTGCCAGCAGCTTAGGAGGGACACCGCAATGGGAGACCCAGTACTTC
CDR3: CASSLGGTPQWETQYF

D: TRBD1
size: .
J: TRBJ1-2
V: TRBV4-3
length: 15
DNA: TGCGCCAGCAGCCAAGCAGACAGGGTCGGAAAAGGCTACACCTTC
CDR3: CASSQADRVGKGYTF

D: .
size: few
J: TRBJ1-1
V: TRBV6-5
length: 13
DNA: TGTGCCAGCAGTTACGACAGAAACACTGAAGCTTTCTTT
CDR3: CASSYDRNTEAFF

D: .
size: .
J: TRBJ1-2
V: TRBV18
length: 16
DNA: TGTGCCAGCTCACCCACCCCACAGGGAACAATTTATGGCTACACCTTC
CDR3: CASSPTPQGTIYGYTF

D: .
size: .
J: TRBJ1-1
V: TRBV18
length: 11
DNA: TGTGCCAGCTCCCCTAAATTTGAAGCTTTCTTT
CDR3: CASSPKFEAFF

D: .
size: .
J: TRBJ1-5
V: TRBV18
length: 13
DNA: TGTGCCAGCTCACCATCAGGGTTTCAGCCCCAGCATTTT
CDR3: CASSPSGFQPQHF

D: .
size: .
J: TRBJ2-3
V: TRBV2
length: 14
DNA: TGTGCCAGCAGTCCGGACTTTCCCACAGATACGCAGTATTTT
CDR3: CASSPDFPTDTQYF

D: .
size: .
J: TRBJ1-1
V: TRBV5-1
length: 13
DNA: TGCGCCAGCAGTCCGGTAATGAACACTGAAGCTTTCTTT
CDR3: CASSPVMNTEAFF

D: .
size: .
J: TRBJ2-7
V: TRBV28
length: 14
DNA: TGTGCCAGCAGTTTCGGGGGACCTCTAGTACAGCAGTACTTC
CDR3: CASSFGGPLVQQYF

D: .
size: .
J: TRBJ2-7
V: TRBV28
length: 14
DNA: TGTGCCAGCAAATCCACCTCCGGGATCTACGAGCAGTACTTC
CDR3: CASKSTSGIYEQYF

D: .
size: .
J: TRBJ1-2
V: TRBV6-5
length: 13
DNA: TGTGCCAGCAGTTACGATAGGAGGTTAGGCTACACCTTC
CDR3: CASSYDRRLGYTF

D: .
size: .
J: TRBJ2-1
V: TRBV7-2
length: 14
DNA: TGTGCCAGCAGCTTAGGCCCAGGGAGGAATGAGCAGTTCTTC
CDR3: CASSLGPGRNEQFF

D: TRBD2
size: .
J: TRBJ2-1
V: TRBV7-2
length: 15
DNA: TGTGCCAGCAGCTTAGATGGGACTAGCATAAATGAGCAGTTCTTC
CDR3: CASSLDGTSINEQFF

D: TRBD2
size: few
J: TRBJ2-5
V: TRBV9
length: 15
DNA: TGTGCCAGCAGCGTTAGCGGGGGGGCCCGGGAGACCCAGTACTTC
CDR3: CASSVSGGARETQYF

D: TRBD1
size: .
J: TRBJ1-2
V: TRBV5-1
length: 16
DNA: TGCGCCAGCAGCCCCCGGGACAGGGGTCTTTTCGGGGGCTACACCTTC
CDR3: CASSPRDRGLFGGYTF

D: .
size: .
J: TRBJ2-3
V: TRBV15
length: 13
DNA: TGTGCCACCAGCGGGAGCAGAATAGATACGCAGTATTTT
CDR3: CATSGSRIDTQYF

D: TRBD1
size: .
J: TRBJ1-3
V: TRBV2
length: 16
DNA: TGTGCCAGCAGTGAACCGGACAGGGAACTTGGAAACACCATATATTTT
CDR3: CASSEPDRELGNTIYF

D: TRBD2
size: .
J: TRBJ2-7
V: TRBV5-6
length: 16
DNA: TGTGCCAGCAGCCAATTGCGGCTAGCGGCATCCTACGAGCAGTACTTC
CDR3: CASSQLRLAASYEQYF

D: TRBD1
size: .
J: TRBJ2-7
V: TRBV4-3
length: 13
DNA: TGCGCCAGCAGCTATGGGACAGGCTACGAGCAGTACTTC
CDR3: CASSYGTGYEQYF

D: TRBD1
size: .
J: TRBJ1-6
V: TRBV27
length: 13
DNA: TGTGCCAGCAGTGCTACAGGGGGATCACCCCTCCACTTT
CDR3: CASSATGGSPLHF

D: .
size: .
J: TRBJ1-2
V: TRBV9
length: 17
DNA: TGTGCCAGCACCCCCCGTGCGGGGAAAGAAGGGCTCTATGGCTACACCTTC
CDR3: CASTPRAGKEGLYGYTF

D: .
size: few
J: TRBJ1-1
V: TRBV11-2
length: 13
DNA: TGTGCCAGCAGCTTCGGCGGGAACACTGAAGCTTTCTTT
CDR3: CASSFGGNTEAFF

D: .
size: .
J: TRBJ2-1
V: TRBV7-3
length: 12
DNA: TGTGCCAGCAGTCTTGGGGGCAGTGAGCAGTTCTTC
CDR3: CASSLGGSEQFF

D: .
size: .
J: TRBJ2-1
V: TRBV18
length: 13
DNA: TGTGCCAGCTCACCACCGACGCGGAATGAGCAGTTCTTC
CDR3: CASSPPTRNEQFF

D: .
size: .
J: TRBJ2-3
V: TRBV7-3
length: 15
DNA: TGTGCCAGCAGCTTAAATCCGGGGGGCACAGATACGCAGTATTTT
CDR3: CASSLNPGGTDTQYF

D: TRBD2
size: .
J: TRBJ2-1
V: TRBV4-3
length: 15
DNA: TGCGCCAGCAGCCAAGAGACTAGCGGGGGCCATGAGCAGTTCTTC
CDR3: CASSQETSGGHEQFF

D: TRBD1
size: .
J: TRBJ1-6
V: TRBV5-1
length: 15
DNA: TGCGCCAGCAGCTTGCCGGACAGGGCTGATTCACCCCTCCACTTT
CDR3: CASSLPDRADSPLHF

D: TRBD1
size: .
J: TRBJ1-2
V: TRBV5-8
length: 16
DNA: TGTGCCAGCAGCCCAGGGACAGCCCGCTTCCTTTCTGGCTACACCTTC
CDR3: CASSPGTARFLSGYTF

D: .
size: once
J: TRBJ1-5
V: TRBV28
length: 14
DNA: TGTGCCAGCAAAGGACATTTGAGCAATCAGCCCCAGCATTTT
CDR3: CASKGHLSNQPQHF